The 6 T cell receptor beta chains below all came from one sample that was sequenced in a study of CD8+ T cells in alopecia areata. It was cDNA, reverse transcribed from extracted RNA, that served as the sequencing template. Clones were read by immunoSEQ multiplex PCR, and TCRdb kept only the in-frame ones, dropping some. This table holds about 200,000 clones, 50% to 60% found once. Treatment here: oral pan-JAK inhibitor, 5-10 mg twice daily. Specimen: CD4+ T cells sorted from blood, collected at week 4, from a patient treated with tofacitinib. The receptor set was obtained from a human donor with alopecia areata.

This clone was seen only once. The sample holds other DNA sequences that translate to the same CDR3. The rearrangement links TRBV29-1 to TRBJ1-1; D not certain. Germline V gives CDR1 SQVTM, CDR2 ANQGSEA. Trimming shortened V by 4 bases and J by 0 bases, and 6 bases separated the two germline ends. The CDR3 has 12 residues. The chain's CDR3 is CSVASLNTEAFF. CDR3 DNA: TGCAGCGTTGCCAGCTTGAACACTGAAGCTTTCTTT.

V and J are TRBV5-6 and TRBJ2-4; D may correspond to TRBD1 or TRBD2 (5 bases each). CDR1 and CDR2 (germline): SGHDT, YYEEEE. The length of the CDR3 is 17 residues. V shed 3 bases and J shed 4 bases, with 20 bases lying between them. The CDR3 sequence: CASSSPQGVRGKNIQYF. CDR3 in DNA: TGTGCCAGCAGCTCTCCTCAGGGTGTGAGAGGGAAAAACATTCAGTACTTC.

Regarding this clone: This sample also contains other DNA sequences that code for the same CDR3. The chain has TRBV5-1 and TRBJ2-6; no clear D gene. The V gene's germline CDR1 is SGHRS and CDR2 YFSETQ. The germline V and J ends were trimmed by 2 bases and 0 bases, with 6 bases remaining between them. The CDR3 sequence is 15 residues long. The CDR3 here is CASSFRFSGANVLTF. The CDR3 bases are TGCGCCAGCAGCTTCCGGTTCTCTGGGGCCAACGTCCTGACTTTC.

The chain carries TRBV5-6 and TRBJ2-1; possibly TRBD1 for D (6 bases). Germline CDR1 SGHDT, CDR2 YYEEEE. Trimming removed 4 bases from V and 3 bases from J, with 14 bases in between. This CDR3 spans 15 amino acids. The DNA of the CDR3 is TGTGCCAGCAGCCGGTGGACAGTTGACTACAATGAGCAGTTCTTC. Its protein product is CASSRWTVDYNEQFF.

As for this clone: The identical CDR3 is also encoded by other nucleotide sequences in the sample. The chain employs TRBV27 and TRBJ2-3; D gene unclear. The germline CDR1 and CDR2 sequences are MNHEY and SMNVEV (reference sequence). Trimming shortened V by 5 bases and J by 2 bases, and 5 bases separated the two germline ends. The CDR3 length is 12 residues. CDR3 amino acids: CASSPNTDTQYF. DNA for the CDR3: TGTGCCAGCAGTCCCAACACAGATACGCAGTATTTT.

The rearrangement uses TRBV10-3 and TRBJ2-7; D is perhaps TRBD1 (5 bases). This CDR3 contains 13 residues. Germline assignment: CDR1 ENHRY and CDR2 SYGVKD. Deletions cut 11 bases from V and 7 bases from J, with 21 bases between. The CDR3 protein is CASVQEPSFEQYF. In nucleotides, the CDR3 is TGTGCCTCCGTACAGGAGCCTTCCTTTGAGCAGTACTTC.